These T cell receptor beta chains were read from a single sample in a study of T cell responses to AZD1222 COVID-19 vaccine. Method: immunoSEQ multiplex PCR; TCRdb's copy keeps in-frame clones and lacks some. The repertoire holds 120,000 or so clones, approximately 88% seen once, with 7.5% to 8% in the top ten. Sample: peripheral blood, taken on day 0 of AZD1222 vaccination. The receptors originated from an adult in good health. The CDR3 runs from the conserved cysteine through the conserved F or W. The D gene is left open where the match is weak. Clone size is stated in some rows and not others, as once, few, many or a class when expanded.

d_call: .
clone_size: .
v_call: TRBV5-1
cdr3_length: 14
j_call: TRBJ1-1
cdr3_nt: TGCGCCAGCAGCTTGGGGCAGGGAAGGACTGAAGCTTTCTTT
cdr3_aa: CASSLGQGRTEAFF

d_call: TRBD1
clone_size: .
v_call: TRBV7-2
cdr3_length: 14
j_call: TRBJ1-4
cdr3_nt: TGTGCCAGCCGTCAGGGGGGGGCAAGTGAAAAACTGTTTTTT
cdr3_aa: CASRQGGASEKLFF

d_call: .
clone_size: once
v_call: TRBV7-9
cdr3_length: 14
j_call: TRBJ2-7
cdr3_nt: TGTGCCAGCAGCCCCGCTTCAGCCGTCTACGAGCAGTACTTC
cdr3_aa: CASSPASAVYEQYF

d_call: .
clone_size: .
v_call: TRBV19
cdr3_length: 12
j_call: TRBJ1-4
cdr3_nt: TGTGCGTCCGCACAGCTGAATGAAAAACTGTTTTTT
cdr3_aa: CASAQLNEKLFF

d_call: .
clone_size: .
v_call: TRBV12-3/TRBV12-4
cdr3_length: 13
j_call: TRBJ1-2
cdr3_nt: TGTGCCAGCAGTTTAAGGGGGGGCCCAGGCTACACCTTC
cdr3_aa: CASSLRGGPGYTF

d_call: .
clone_size: .
v_call: TRBV7-5
cdr3_length: 18
j_call: TRBJ1-4
cdr3_nt: TGTGCCAGAAGCCCTACACGACAGGCGAAAGCGACTAATGAAAAACTGTTTTTT
cdr3_aa: CARSPTRQAKATNEKLFF

d_call: .
clone_size: .
v_call: TRBV30
cdr3_length: 12
j_call: TRBJ1-5
cdr3_nt: TGTGCCTGGAACAGGCCCAATCAGCCCCAGCATTTT
cdr3_aa: CAWNRPNQPQHF

d_call: .
clone_size: .
v_call: TRBV24-1
cdr3_length: 13
j_call: TRBJ2-3
cdr3_nt: TGTGCCACCAGTCCTCCGGGCACAGATACGCAGTATTTT
cdr3_aa: CATSPPGTDTQYF

d_call: .
clone_size: once
v_call: TRBV7-8
cdr3_length: 15
j_call: TRBJ2-7
cdr3_nt: TGTGCCAGCAGACAACGGGGCCAAGGACCCTACGAGCAGTACTTC
cdr3_aa: CASRQRGQGPYEQYF

d_call: TRBD1
clone_size: once
v_call: TRBV2
cdr3_length: 11
j_call: TRBJ2-1
cdr3_nt: TGTGCCAGCAGACAGGGGCTTGAGCAGTTCTTC
cdr3_aa: CASRQGLEQFF

d_call: .
clone_size: once
v_call: TRBV5-1
cdr3_length: 17
j_call: TRBJ2-1
cdr3_nt: TGCGCCAGCAACCCTCGTGTAGGTGTCTCTTCAGCGGGTGAGCAGTTCTTC
cdr3_aa: CASNPRVGVSSAGEQFF

d_call: .
clone_size: .
v_call: TRBV3-1/TRBV3-2
cdr3_length: 13
j_call: TRBJ2-3
cdr3_nt: TGTGCCAGCAGCCAGGCTGGCACAGATACGCAGTATTTT
cdr3_aa: CASSQAGTDTQYF